The following is a T cell receptor beta chain sequence with its context. As yet, its antigen is unknown. As processed by the authors: Filtering differed, since immunoSEQ gave only junction sequences and no quality scores. Measured with immunoSEQ multiplex PCR; TCRdb has only the in-frame clones, and not every one. That table gives V, J and clone size, and the DNA gave D and trimming. The sample contains fewer than 800,000 clones, 92% of which appear only once. These data belong to a study of shared clonotypes between healthy human individuals. General study results and limits: A generally larger estimated richness was seen in naive subsets than in memory subsets.

Cells designated naive CD8 were CD45RO-negative and were positively selected for CCR7, with terminally differentiated effector memory CD45RA+ cells excluded. Healthy adults negative for HIV, lacking recent acute infections or vaccinations, served as donors. Trimming cost V 0 bases and J 16 bases, with 15 bases left between them. The CDR3 contains 13 residues. Germline values: CDR1 SEHNR, CDR2 FQNEAQ (reference sequence). The chain employs TRBV7-9 and TRBJ1-4; maybe TRBD1 (5 bases). The TCR was taken from a man aged 25 to 45 in good health. The sample consisted of naive CD8+ T cells sorted from blood. In DNA, the CDR3 is TGTGCCAGCAGCTTAGCGCTAACAGGTTCGCAGTTTTTT. It codes for CASSLALTGSQFF. The whole variable domain, remainder taken from reference TRBV7-9 and TRBJ1-4, is DTGVSQNPRHKITKRGQNVTFRCDPISEHNRLYWYRQTLGQGPEFLTYFQNEAQLEKSRLLSDRFSAERPKGSFSTLEIQRTEQGDSAMYLCASSLALTGSQFFGSGTQLSVL.